The present entry profiles one T cell receptor (beta chain) with its context. Extracted RNA was reverse transcribed, and the resulting cDNA served as sequencing template. Only in-frame clones appear in the TCRdb table, and some are missing; sequencing was by immunoSEQ multiplex PCR. The repertoire consists of around 250,000 clones, with about 68% occurring once and the leading ten covering approximately 1.2%. The source of the sample is a study of CD8+ T cells in alopecia areata. Trimming took 1 base from V and 9 from J, leaving 14 bases between them. The CDR3 runs 15 residues. Germline V gives CDR1 SGHRS, CDR2 YFSETQ. Sampling of alopecia areata patients yielded lesional scalp punch biopsies as well as peripheral blood.

The sequencing used CD4+ T cells sorted from blood, collected at week 0. The V call is TRBV5-1, the J call TRBJ1-6; D may be TRBD1 (5 bases). The receptor comes from a human donor with alopecia areata. CDR3 in DNA: TGCGCCAGCAGCTTGAGAACCGGGACCCCTTCACCCCTCCACTTT. It encodes CASSLRTGTPSPLHF.